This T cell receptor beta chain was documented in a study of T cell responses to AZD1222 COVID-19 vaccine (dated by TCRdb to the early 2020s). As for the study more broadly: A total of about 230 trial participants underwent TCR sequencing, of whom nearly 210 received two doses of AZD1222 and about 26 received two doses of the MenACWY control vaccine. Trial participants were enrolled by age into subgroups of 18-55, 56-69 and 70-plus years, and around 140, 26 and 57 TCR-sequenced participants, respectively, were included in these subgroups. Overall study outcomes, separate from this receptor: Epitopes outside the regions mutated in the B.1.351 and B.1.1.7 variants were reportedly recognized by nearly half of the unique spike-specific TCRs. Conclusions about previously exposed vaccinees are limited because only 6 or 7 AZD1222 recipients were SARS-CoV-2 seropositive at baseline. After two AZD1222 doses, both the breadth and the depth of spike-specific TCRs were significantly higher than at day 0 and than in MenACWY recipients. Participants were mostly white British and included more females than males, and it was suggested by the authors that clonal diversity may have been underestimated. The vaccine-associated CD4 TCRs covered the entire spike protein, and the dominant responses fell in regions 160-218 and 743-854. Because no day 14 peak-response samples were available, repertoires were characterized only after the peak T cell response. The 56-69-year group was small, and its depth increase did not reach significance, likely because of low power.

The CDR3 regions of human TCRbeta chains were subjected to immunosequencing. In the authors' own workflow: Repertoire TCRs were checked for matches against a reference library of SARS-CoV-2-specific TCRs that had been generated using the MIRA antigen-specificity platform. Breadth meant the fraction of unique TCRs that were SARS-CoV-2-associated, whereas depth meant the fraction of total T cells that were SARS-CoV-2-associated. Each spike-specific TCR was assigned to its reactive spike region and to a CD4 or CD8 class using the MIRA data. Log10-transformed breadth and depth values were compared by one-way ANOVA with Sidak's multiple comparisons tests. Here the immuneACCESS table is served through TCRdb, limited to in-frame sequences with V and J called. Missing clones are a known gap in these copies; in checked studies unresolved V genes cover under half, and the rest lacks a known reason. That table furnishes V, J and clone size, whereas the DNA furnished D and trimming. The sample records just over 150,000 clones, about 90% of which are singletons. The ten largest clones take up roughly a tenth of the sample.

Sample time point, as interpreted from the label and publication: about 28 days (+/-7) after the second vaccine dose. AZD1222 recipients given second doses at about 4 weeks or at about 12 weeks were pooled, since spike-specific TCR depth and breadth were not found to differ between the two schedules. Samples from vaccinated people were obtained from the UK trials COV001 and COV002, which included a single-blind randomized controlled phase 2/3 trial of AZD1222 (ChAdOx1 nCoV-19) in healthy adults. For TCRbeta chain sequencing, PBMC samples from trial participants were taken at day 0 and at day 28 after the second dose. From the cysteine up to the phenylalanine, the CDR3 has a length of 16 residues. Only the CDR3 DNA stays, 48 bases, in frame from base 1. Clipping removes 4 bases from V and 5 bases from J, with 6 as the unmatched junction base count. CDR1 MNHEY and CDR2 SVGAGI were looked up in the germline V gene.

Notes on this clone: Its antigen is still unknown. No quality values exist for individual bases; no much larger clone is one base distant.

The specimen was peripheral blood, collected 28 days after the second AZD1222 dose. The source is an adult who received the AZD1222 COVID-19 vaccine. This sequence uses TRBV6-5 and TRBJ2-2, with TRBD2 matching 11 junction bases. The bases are TGTGCCAGCAGTTCCTTAGCGGGAGGGTGGACCGGGGAGCTGTTTTTT. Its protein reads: CASSSLAGGWTGELFF.